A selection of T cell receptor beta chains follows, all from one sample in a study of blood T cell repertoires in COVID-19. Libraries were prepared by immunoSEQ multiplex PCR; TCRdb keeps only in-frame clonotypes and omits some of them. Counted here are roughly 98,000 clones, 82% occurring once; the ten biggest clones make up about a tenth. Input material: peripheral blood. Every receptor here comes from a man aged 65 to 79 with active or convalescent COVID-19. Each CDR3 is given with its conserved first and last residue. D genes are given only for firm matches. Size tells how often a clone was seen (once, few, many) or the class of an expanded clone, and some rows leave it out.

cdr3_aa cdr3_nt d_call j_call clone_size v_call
CASGGLTDTQYF TGTGCCAGCGGGGGCCTCACAGATACGCAGTATTTT . TRBJ2-3 . TRBV9
CASSLVYNQPQHF TGTGCCAGCAGCCTTGTTTACAATCAGCCCCAGCATTTT . TRBJ1-5 once TRBV3-1/TRBV3-2
CASSPPGHIYNEQFF TGTGCCAGCAGCCCGCCGGGACACATCTACAATGAGCAGTTCTTC . TRBJ2-1 . TRBV7-9
CASSPSGSKETQYF TGTGCCAGCAGCCCGTCCGGGAGCAAAGAGACCCAGTACTTC . TRBJ2-5 . TRBV7-3
CASSPRTGGGTEAFF TGTGCCAGCAGCCCCAGGACAGGGGGCGGCACTGAAGCTTTCTTT TRBD1 TRBJ1-1 few TRBV6-5
CSVVETGNTEAFF TGCAGCGTTGTAGAGACAGGGAACACTGAAGCTTTCTTT . TRBJ1-1 . TRBV29-1
CASSNRRDEQYF TGTGCCAGCAGCAACCGCCGGGACGAGCAGTACTTC . TRBJ2-7 . TRBV11-3
CASSLDRTAYTGELFF TGTGCCAGCAGCTTAGACAGGACAGCCTACACCGGGGAGCTGTTTTTT . TRBJ2-2 . TRBV11-2
CASSPGQGYEQYF TGTGCCAGCAGCCCAGGACAGGGCTACGAGCAGTACTTC TRBD1 TRBJ2-7 . TRBV7-9
CASSIGGGEQYF TGTGCCAGCAGTATAGGGGGGGGCGAGCAGTACTTC . TRBJ2-7 . TRBV12-3/TRBV12-4
CASSGQGYNLQFF TGTGCCAGCAGTGGACAGGGATATAATCTGCAGTTCTTC TRBD1 TRBJ2-1 . TRBV2
CASILGGAAGYTF TGTGCCAGCATTTTAGGGGGGGCGGCTGGCTACACCTTC . TRBJ1-2 once TRBV5-6
CASARTGHGEKLFF TGTGCCAGCGCACGAACTGGGCATGGGGAAAAACTGTTTTTT . TRBJ1-4 . TRBV28
CASSLEGGPRNEQFF TGTGCCAGCAGCTTAGAGGGGGGGCCTAGAAATGAGCAGTTCTTC . TRBJ2-1 . TRBV5-8
CASSPLPDSPLHF TGTGCCAGCTCACCACTCCCAGATTCACCCCTCCACTTT . TRBJ1-6 . TRBV18
CASSWGENQPQHF TGCGCCAGCAGCTGGGGAGAAAATCAGCCCCAGCATTTT . TRBJ1-5 . TRBV5-1